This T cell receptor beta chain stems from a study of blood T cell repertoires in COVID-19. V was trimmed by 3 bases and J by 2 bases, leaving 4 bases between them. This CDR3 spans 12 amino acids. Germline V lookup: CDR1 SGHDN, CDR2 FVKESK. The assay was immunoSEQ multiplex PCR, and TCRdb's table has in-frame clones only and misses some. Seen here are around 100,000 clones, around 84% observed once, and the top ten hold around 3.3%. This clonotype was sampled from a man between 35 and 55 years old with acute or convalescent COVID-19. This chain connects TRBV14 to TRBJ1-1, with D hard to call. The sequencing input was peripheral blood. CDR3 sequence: CASSHGNTEAFF. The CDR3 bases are TGTGCCAGCAGCCACGGTAACACTGAAGCTTTCTTT.